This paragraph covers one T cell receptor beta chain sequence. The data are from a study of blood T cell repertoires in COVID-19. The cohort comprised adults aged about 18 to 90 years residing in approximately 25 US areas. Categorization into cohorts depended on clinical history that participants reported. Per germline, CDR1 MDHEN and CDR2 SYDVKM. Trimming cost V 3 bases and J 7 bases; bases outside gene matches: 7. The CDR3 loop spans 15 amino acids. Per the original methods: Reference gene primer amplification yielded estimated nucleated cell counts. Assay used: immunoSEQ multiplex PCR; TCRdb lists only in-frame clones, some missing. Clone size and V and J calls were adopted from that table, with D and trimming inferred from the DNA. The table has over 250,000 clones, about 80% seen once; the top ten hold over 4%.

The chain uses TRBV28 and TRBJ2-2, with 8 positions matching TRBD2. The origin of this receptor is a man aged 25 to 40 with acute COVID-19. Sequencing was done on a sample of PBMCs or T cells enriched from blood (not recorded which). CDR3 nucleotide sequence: TGTGCCAGCAGTTTCTTCCCTGGGACTAGCGGGGAGCTGTTTTTT. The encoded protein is CASSFFPGTSGELFF.